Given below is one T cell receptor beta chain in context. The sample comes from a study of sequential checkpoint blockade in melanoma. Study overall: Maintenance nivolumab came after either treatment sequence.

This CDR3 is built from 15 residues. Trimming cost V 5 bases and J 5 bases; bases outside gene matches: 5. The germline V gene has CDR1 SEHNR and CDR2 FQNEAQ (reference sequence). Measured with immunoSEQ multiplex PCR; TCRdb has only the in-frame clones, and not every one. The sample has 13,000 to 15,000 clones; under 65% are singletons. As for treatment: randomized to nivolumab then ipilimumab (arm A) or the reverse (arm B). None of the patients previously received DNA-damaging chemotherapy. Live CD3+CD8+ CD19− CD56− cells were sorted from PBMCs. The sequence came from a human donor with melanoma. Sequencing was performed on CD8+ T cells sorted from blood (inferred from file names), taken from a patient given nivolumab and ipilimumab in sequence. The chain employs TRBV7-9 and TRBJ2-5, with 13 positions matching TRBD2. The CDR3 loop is CASSKGLAGVETQYF. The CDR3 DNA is TGTGCCAGCAGCAAAGGACTAGCGGGAGTTGAGACCCAGTACTTC.